One TCR beta chain is described in this entry. The antigen remains undetermined. From germline, CDR1 is MNHEY and CDR2 SVGAGI. The V gene lost 6 bases and the J gene lost 2 bases, with 10 bases spanning the gap. The CDR3 is made up of 13 amino acids. The PCR used 60 Vbeta and 13 Jbeta primers. The data were produced by immunoSEQ multiplex PCR, yet TCRdb's version contains in-frame clones alone and is incomplete. The sample lists 110,000 to 150,000 clones; around 73% were seen once. Each donor was nominally healthy when sampled (though unrecorded immune exposures were likely). This record belongs to a study of cytomegalovirus exposure and HLA in healthy donors. Study-level findings and limits: Sequencing artifact likely explains a cluster of highly shared sequence variants. It was reported in a later analysis that an Asian-associated ancestry cluster showed fewer N-insertions than the approximately 670-donor mean. Published work reported that the classifier diagnosed cytomegalovirus status with high specificity and sensitivity.

This clonotype was sampled from a female donor in good health and CMV-seronegative. The sequenced sample consisted of PBMCs. The chain uses TRBV6-5 and TRBJ1-1, with D tentatively TRBD1 (5 bases). CDR3 loop: CASRFDSNTEAFF. The CDR3 DNA sequence: TGTGCCAGCAGATTCGACAGTAACACTGAAGCTTTCTTT.